The T cell receptor beta chain under discussion was sequenced for a study of blood T cell repertoires in COVID-19. In the study overall: Sites across the United States, Italy and Spain contributed samples from acute and convalescent COVID-19. In each case, the material was cDNA or gDNA derived from T cells, B-cell-depleted T cells, or PBMCs.

Per the authors' pipeline: The authors estimated nucleated cell counts from reference gene primer amplification. Some clones are missing from TCRdb's copy, which holds only in-frame ones; the method was immunoSEQ multiplex PCR. That table gives V, J and clone size, and the DNA gave D and trimming. The repertoire has 650,000 to 800,000 clones, around 89% of them found once; the top ten carry about 0.26%. Germline lookup yields CDR1 SGHRS and CDR2 YFSETQ. J lost 2 bases, V lost 7 bases, and 15 bases had no gene match. There are 16 residues in the CDR3. The chain is built from TRBV5-1 and TRBJ2-7, with TRBD1 matching over 7 bases. Sequences were obtained from peripheral blood. The sequence was obtained from a woman aged 18-29 years with acute or convalescent COVID-19. The CDR3 loop is CASSTTPQGDPYEQYF. CDR3 in DNA: TGCGCCAGCTCGACAACCCCCCAGGGGGACCCCTACGAGCAGTACTTC.